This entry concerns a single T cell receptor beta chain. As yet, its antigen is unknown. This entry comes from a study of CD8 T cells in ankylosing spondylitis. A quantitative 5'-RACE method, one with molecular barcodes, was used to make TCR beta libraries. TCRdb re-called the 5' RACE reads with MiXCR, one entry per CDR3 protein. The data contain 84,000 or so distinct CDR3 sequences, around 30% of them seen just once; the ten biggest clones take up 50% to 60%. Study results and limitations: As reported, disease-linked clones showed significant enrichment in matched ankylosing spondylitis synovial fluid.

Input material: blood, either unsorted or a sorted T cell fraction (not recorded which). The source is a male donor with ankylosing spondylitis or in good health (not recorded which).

DNA of the CDR3: TGTGCCAGCATCCCACGGTTTGCGGGTGGGAATCAAGAGACCCAGTACTTC. This gives the protein CASIPRFAGGNQETQYF. The chain has TRBV6-1 and TRBJ2-5; D perhaps matches TRBD2 (5 bases). The CDR3 runs to 17 residues. V dropped 7 bases and J dropped 2 bases, with 23 bases sitting between them. The germline gives CDR1 MNHNS, CDR2 SASEGT.